Detailed here is one T cell receptor (beta chain). The sample is drawn from a study of blood T cell repertoires in COVID-19. About the study: Acute and convalescent COVID-19 samples came from the United States, Italy and Spain. In each case, the material was cDNA or gDNA derived from T cells, B-cell-depleted T cells, or PBMCs.

Looked up from germline, CDR1 is LNHDA and CDR2 is SQIVND (reference sequence). The CDR3 covers 14 residues. The V and J ends lost 10 bases and 1 base, in that order; junction bases with no gene match: 9. In the study's own analysis: Reference gene primer amplification in the assay estimated nucleated cell counts. Profiling relied on immunoSEQ multiplex PCR, and the TCRdb table lists in-frame clones only, not all of them. The V and J calls and clone size come from that table; D and trimming were worked out from the DNA. This table has over 120,000 clones, over 75% appearing once. The clonotype originates from a human donor in a cohort sampled during active COVID-19. The chain is built from TRBV19 and TRBJ1-1; 7 positions agree with TRBD1. The sequenced sample consisted of peripheral blood. The CDR3 sequence is CATTADRANTEAFF. Here the CDR3 DNA reads TGTGCCACCACCGCCGACAGGGCGAACACTGAAGCTTTCTTT.